Listed here are 5 T cell receptor beta chains from one sample, sequenced in a study of identical twins. TCRdb reprocessed the 5' RACE reads with MiXCR, giving one entry per CDR3 protein. The table includes a few hundred thousand distinct CDR3 sequences, approximately 10% detected once. The sample was also linked to a second study, of yellow fever vaccine responses in identical twins.

The source material was PBMCs. Receptors were obtained from a woman in her late teens or twenties in good health.

This clonotype occurred a few times. The chain combines TRBV7-2 with TRBJ2-5; 7 nucleotides align to TRBD1. The V segment lost 2 bases and the J segment 2 bases; nucleotides outside the gene matches: 2. CDR1 SGHTA and CDR2 FQGNSA come from the germline V gene. The CDR3 is made up of 14 amino acids. CDR3 loop: CASSLPRGQETQYF. The CDR3 DNA sequence: TGTGCCAGCAGCTTACCCAGGGGGCAAGAGACCCAGTACTTC. The full variable domain, completed using reference TRBV7-2 and TRBJ2-5, is GAGVSQSPSNKVTEKGKDVELRCDPISGHTALYWYRQSLGQGLEFLIYFQGNSAPDKSGLPSDRFSAERTGGSVSTLTIQRTQQEDSAVYLCASSLPRGQETQYFGPGTRLLVL.

This clonotype showed up many times. The chain joins TRBV12-3 or TRBV12-4 to TRBJ2-7; D perhaps matches TRBD1 (5 bases). The V end lost 3 bases, the J end lost 1 base, and 7 bases lay between the germline ends. This CDR3 is built from 13 residues. This CDR3 is CASSFKGSYEQYF. CDR3 DNA sequence: TGTGCCAGCAGTTTCAAGGGGTCCTACGAGCAGTACTTC.

This clonotype has a handful of counts. The chain joins TRBV6-1 to TRBJ2-7, with unresolved D. CDR3 length: 17 residues. Germline CDR1 MNHNS, CDR2 SASEGT. Trimming cost V 5 bases and J 0 bases, with 20 bases left between them. This CDR3 reads CASSPSWKRASSYEQYF. The DNA for the CDR3 is TGTGCCAGCAGTCCCTCATGGAAAAGGGCTAGCTCCTACGAGCAGTACTTC.

This clonotype was recorded a few times. The chain recombines TRBV5-1 with TRBJ2-7; D may be TRBD1 (6 bases). V lost 9 bases to trimming and J lost 3 bases, with 16 bases between them. From germline, CDR1 is SGHRS and CDR2 YFSETQ. The CDR3 is made up of 13 amino acids. This chain's CDR3 is CATSRDMDYEQYF. CDR3 nucleotides: TGCGCCACTAGCCGGGACATGGACTACGAGCAGTACTTC.

The gene calls are TRBV27 and TRBJ2-7; 7 positions match TRBD1. In germline, CDR1 is MNHEY, CDR2 SMNVEV (reference sequence). V lost 5 bases, J lost 6 bases, and 7 bases stayed unmatched. This CDR3 spans 13 amino acids. CDR3 DNA: TGTGCCAGCAGTCCGATCACAGGGGCCGAGCAGTACTTC. Protein product: CASSPITGAEQYF.